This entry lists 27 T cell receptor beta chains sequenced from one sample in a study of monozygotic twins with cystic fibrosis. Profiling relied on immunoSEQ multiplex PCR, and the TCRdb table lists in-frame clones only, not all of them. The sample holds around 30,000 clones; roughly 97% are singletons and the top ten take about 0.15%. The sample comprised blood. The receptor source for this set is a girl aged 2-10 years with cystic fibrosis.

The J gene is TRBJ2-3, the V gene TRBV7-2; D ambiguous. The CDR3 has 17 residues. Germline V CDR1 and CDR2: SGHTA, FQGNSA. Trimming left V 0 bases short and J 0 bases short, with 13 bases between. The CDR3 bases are TGTGCCAGCAGCTTAGCGGGCCTGAGGATGAGCACAGATACGCAGTATTTT. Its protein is CASSLAGLRMSTDTQYF.

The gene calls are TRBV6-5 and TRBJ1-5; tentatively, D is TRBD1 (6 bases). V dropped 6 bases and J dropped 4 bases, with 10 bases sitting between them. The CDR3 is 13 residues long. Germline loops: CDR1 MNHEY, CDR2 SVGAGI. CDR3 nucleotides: TGTGCCAGCAGCCGGGGGCGGAATCAGCCCCAGCATTTT. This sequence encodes CASSRGRNQPQHF.

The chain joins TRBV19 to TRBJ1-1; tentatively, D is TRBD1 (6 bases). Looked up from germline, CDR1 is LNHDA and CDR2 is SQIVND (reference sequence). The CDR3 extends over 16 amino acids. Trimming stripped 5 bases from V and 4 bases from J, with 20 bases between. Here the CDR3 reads CASSVRWRGEGTEAFF. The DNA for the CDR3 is TGTGCCAGTAGTGTCAGATGGAGGGGGGAAGGCACTGAAGCTTTCTTT.

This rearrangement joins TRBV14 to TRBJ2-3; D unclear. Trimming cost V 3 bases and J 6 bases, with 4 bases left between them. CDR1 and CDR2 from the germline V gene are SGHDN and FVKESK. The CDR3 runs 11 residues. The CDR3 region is CASSHGDTQYF. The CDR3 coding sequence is TGTGCCAGCAGCCATGGGGATACGCAGTATTTT.

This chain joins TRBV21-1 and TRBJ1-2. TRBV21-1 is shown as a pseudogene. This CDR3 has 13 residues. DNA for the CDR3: TGTGCCAGCACCTCATTTCGGACCGTCGGCTACACCTTC. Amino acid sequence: CASTSFRTVGYTF.

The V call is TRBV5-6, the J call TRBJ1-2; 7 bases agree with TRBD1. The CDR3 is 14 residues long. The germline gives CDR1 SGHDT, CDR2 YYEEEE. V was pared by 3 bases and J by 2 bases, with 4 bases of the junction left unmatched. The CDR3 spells CASSWGTANYGYTF. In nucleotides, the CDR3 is TGTGCCAGCAGCTGGGGGACAGCGAACTATGGCTACACCTTC.

The CDR3 spells CASSYSVRTDEKLFF. CDR3 in DNA: TGTGCCAGCAGTTACTCGGTCCGTACGGATGAAAAACTGTTTTTT. The chain joins TRBV6-5 to TRBJ1-4; D not certain. V was shortened by 0 bases and J by 6 bases, with 11 bases between the two germline ends. From germline, CDR1 is MNHEY and CDR2 SVGAGI. This CDR3 is built from 15 residues.

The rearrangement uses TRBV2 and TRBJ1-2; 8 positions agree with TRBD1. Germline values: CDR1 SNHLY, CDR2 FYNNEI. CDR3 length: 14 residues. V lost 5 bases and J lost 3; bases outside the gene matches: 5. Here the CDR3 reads CASSTQGGDYGYTF. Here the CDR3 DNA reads TGTGCCAGCAGTACACAGGGGGGGGACTATGGCTACACCTTC.

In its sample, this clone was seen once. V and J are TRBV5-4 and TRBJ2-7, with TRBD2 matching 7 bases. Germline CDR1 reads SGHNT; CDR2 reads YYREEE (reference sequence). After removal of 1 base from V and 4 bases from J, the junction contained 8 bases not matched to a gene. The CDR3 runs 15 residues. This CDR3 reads CASSLRETSIYEQYF. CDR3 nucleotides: TGTGCCAGCAGCTTGCGAGAGACTAGCATTTACGAGCAGTACTTC.

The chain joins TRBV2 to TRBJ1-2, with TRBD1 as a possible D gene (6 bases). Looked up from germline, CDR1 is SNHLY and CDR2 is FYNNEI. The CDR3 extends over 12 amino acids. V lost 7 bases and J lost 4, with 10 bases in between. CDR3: CASTTGSYGYTF. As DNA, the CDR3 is TGTGCCAGCACAACAGGGTCCTATGGCTACACCTTC.

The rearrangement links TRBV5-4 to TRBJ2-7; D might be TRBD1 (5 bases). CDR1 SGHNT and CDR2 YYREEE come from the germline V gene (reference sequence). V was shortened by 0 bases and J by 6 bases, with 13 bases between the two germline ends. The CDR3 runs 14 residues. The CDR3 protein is CASSLDRGPTEQYF. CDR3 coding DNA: TGTGCCAGCAGCTTGGATAGGGGTCCCACCGAGCAGTACTTC.

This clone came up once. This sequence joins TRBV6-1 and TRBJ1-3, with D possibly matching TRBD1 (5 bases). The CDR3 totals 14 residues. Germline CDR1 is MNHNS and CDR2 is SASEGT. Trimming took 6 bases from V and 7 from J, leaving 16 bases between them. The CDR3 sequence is CASRGEDGMNTIYF. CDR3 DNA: TGTGCCAGCAGAGGGGAGGACGGGATGAACACCATATATTTT.

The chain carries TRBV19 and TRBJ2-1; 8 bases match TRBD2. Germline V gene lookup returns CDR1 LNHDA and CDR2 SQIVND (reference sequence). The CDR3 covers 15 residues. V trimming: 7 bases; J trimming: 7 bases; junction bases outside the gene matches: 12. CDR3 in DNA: TGTGCCAGTAATTTAGGTGACGGGAGGGCAAATGAGCAGTTCTTC. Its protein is CASNLGDGRANEQFF. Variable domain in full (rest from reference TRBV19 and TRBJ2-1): DGGITQSPKYLFRKEGQNVTLSCEQNLNHDAMYWYRQDPGQGLRLIYYSQIVNDFQKGDIAEGYSVSREKKESFPLTVTSAQKNPTAFYLCASNLGDGRANEQFFGPGTRLTVL.

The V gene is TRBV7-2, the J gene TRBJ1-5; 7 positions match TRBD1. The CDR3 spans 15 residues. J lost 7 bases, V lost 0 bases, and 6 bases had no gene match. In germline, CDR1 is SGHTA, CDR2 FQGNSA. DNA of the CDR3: TGTGCCAGCAGCTTAGCTGGGACAGAGGTCCAGCCCCAGCATTTT. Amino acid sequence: CASSLAGTEVQPQHF.

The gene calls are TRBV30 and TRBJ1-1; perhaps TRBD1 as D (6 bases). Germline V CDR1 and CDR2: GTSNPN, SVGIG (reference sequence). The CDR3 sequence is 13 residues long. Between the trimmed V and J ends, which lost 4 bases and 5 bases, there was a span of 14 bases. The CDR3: CAWMSGVGTEAFF. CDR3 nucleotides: TGTGCCTGGATGTCAGGGGTTGGGACTGAAGCTTTCTTT. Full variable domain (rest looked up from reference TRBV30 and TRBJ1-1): SQTIHQWPATLVQPVGSPLSLECTVEGTSNPNLYWYRQAAGRGLQLLFYSVGIGQISSEVPQNLSASRPQDRQFILSSKKLLLSDSGFYLCAWMSGVGTEAFFGQGTRLTVV.

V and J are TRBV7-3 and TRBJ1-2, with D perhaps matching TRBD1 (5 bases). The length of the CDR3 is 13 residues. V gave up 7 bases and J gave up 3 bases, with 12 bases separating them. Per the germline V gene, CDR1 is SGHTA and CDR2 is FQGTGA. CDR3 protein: CASIPMGHYGYTF. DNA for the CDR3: TGTGCCAGCATCCCAATGGGGCACTATGGCTACACCTTC. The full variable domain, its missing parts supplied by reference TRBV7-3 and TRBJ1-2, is GAGVSQTPSNKVTEKGKYVELRCDPISGHTALYWYRQSLGQGPEFLIYFQGTGAADDSGLPNDRFFAVRPEGSVSTLKIQRTERGDSAVYLCASIPMGHYGYTFGSGTRLTVV.

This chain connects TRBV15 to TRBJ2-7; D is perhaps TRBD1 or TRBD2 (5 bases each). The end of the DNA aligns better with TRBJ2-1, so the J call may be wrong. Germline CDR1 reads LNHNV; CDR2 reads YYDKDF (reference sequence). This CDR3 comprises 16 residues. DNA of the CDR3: TGTGCCACCAGCAGAGCCCCGGGACCACTCAGCCGTGAGCAGTTCTTC. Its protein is CATSRAPGPLSREQFF.

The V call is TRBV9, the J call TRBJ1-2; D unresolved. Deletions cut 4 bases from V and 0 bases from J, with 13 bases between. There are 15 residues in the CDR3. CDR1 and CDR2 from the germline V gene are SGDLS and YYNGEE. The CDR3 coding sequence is TGTGCCAGCAGCCGAGATCCCGCGACTAACTATGGCTACACCTTC. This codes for CASSRDPATNYGYTF.

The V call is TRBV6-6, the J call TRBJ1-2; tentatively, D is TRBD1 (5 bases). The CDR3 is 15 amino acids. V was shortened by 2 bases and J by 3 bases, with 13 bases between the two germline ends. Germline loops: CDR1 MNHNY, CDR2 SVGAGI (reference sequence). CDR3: CASSYRSWDHYGYTF. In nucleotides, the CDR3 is TGTGCCAGCAGTTACAGGTCCTGGGACCACTATGGCTACACCTTC.

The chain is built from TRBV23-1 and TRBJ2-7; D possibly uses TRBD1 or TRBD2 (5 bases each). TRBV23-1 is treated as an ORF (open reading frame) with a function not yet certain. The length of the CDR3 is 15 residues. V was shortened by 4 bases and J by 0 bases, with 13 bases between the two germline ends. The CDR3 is CASSRSGPGSYEQYF. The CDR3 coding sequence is TGCGCCAGCAGTCGATCGGGACCCGGCTCCTACGAGCAGTACTTC.

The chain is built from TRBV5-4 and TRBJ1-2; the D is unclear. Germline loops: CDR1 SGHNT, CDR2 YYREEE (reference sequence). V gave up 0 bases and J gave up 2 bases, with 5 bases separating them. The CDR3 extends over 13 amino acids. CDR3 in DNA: TGTGCCAGCAGCTTGGAAGGGAACTATGGCTACACCTTC. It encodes CASSLEGNYGYTF.

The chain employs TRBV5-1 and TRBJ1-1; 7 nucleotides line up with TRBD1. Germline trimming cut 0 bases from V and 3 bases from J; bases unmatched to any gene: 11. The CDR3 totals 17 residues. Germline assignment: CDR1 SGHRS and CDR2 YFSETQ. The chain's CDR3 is CASSLGILGGADTEAFF. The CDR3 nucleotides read TGCGCCAGCAGCTTGGGAATTCTAGGGGGCGCGGACACTGAAGCTTTCTTT.

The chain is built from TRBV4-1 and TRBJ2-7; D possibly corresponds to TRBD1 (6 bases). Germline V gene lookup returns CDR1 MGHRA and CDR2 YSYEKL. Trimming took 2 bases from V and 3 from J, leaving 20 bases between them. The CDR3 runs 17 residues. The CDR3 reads CASSQYLMSQGRYEQYF. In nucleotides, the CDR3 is TGCGCCAGCAGCCAATACCTTATGTCTCAGGGGCGCTACGAGCAGTACTTC.

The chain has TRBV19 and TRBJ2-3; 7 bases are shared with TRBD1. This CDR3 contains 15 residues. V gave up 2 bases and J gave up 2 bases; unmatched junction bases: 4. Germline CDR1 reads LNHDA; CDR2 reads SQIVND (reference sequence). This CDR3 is CASSIRDSITDTQYF. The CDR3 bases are TGTGCCAGTAGTATACGGGACAGTATCACAGATACGCAGTATTTT.

The CDR3 is CASSLAGDTEAFF. The DNA of the CDR3 is TGTGCCAGCAGTTTAGCGGGGGACACTGAAGCTTTCTTT. The V and J genes are TRBV27 and TRBJ1-1, with D tentatively TRBD1 (5 bases). Germline assignment: CDR1 MNHEY and CDR2 SMNVEV (reference sequence). There are 13 residues in the CDR3. Trimming left V 2 bases short and J 3 bases short, with 7 bases between.

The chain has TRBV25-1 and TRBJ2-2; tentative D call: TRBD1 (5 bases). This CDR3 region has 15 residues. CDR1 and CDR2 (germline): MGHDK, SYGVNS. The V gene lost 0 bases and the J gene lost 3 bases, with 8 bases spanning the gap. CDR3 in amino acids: CASSEYFRDTGELFF. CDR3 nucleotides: TGTGCCAGCAGTGAATATTTCAGGGACACCGGGGAGCTGTTTTTT.

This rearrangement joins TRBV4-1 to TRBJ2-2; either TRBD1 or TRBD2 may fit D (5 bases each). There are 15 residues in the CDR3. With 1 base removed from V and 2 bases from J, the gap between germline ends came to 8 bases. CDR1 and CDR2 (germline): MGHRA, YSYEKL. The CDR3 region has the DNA TGCGCCAGCAGCCAAGGGGGACCTAACACCGGGGAGCTGTTTTTT. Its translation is CASSQGGPNTGELFF.